The rows below give T cell receptor beta chains drawn from one sample of a study of human T cells and chemical hapten exposure. TCRdb itself ran the RACE reads through MiXCR, one entry per CDR3 protein. Of about 120,000 distinct CDR3 sequences listed, 13% are singletons. The material sequenced was whole blood, taken in connection with sensitization to the hapten diphenylcyclopropenone (DPC). The receptor source for this set is a young woman with alopecia areata. Some clones in this sample may be carry-over from other donors' samples. CDR3s leave out the opening cysteine and the closing phenylalanine or tryptophan.

J gene	V gene	CDR3 protein
TRBJ1-2	TRBV4-3	ASSQDRGPGYGYT
TRBJ2-2	TRBV4-1	ASSLWTGTGTGELF
TRBJ2-7	TRBV12-3/TRBV12-4	ASSLRGAQGEQY
TRBJ2-7	TRBV6-5	ASTSTSFEQY
TRBJ1-1	TRBV11-1	ASSSLPIWKAF
TRBJ1-4	TRBV29-1	SVGVEKLF
TRBJ1-5	TRBV6-2/TRBV6-3	ASRQGRQPQH
TRBJ1-5	TRBV5-5	ASAPISGTGANQPQH
TRBJ2-7	TRBV7-2	ASSLRAGGGEQY
TRBJ2-7	TRBV28	ASIDEAGAYEQY
TRBJ2-3	TRBV11-2	ASSFSGGALDTQY
TRBJ1-2	TRBV5-5	ASSLVMGGYGYT
TRBJ1-3	TRBV7-2	ASSPGSSGNTIY
TRBJ1-1	TRBV20-1	SARTDSNTEAF
TRBJ1-2	TRBV28	ASSFRRLYGYT
TRBJ2-7	TRBV5-1	ASSLGRLTYEQY
TRBJ2-3	TRBV7-2	ASSQEQVDTQY
TRBJ1-4	TRBV3-1	ASSLTKATNEKLF
TRBJ1-6	TRBV9	ASSVGGQGNSPLH
TRBJ2-3	TRBV7-8	ASSFSGPGGDTQY
TRBJ2-1	TRBV7-6	ASSPGTSGTEQF
TRBJ2-3	TRBV7-2	ASSSVGAGWTDTQY
TRBJ2-7	TRBV20-1	SATYRATDEQY
TRBJ1-5	TRBV6-1	ASSMGGVGNQPQH
TRBJ1-5	TRBV28	ASSFALENTQH
TRBJ1-1	TRBV10-3	AIRDRGYTEAF
TRBJ1-3	TRBV9	ASSIGQGYSGNTIY
TRBJ2-3	TRBV20-1	SASTLAGMDTQY
TRBJ2-7	TRBV12-3/TRBV12-4	ASSSSSGGKSSYEQY
TRBJ2-7	TRBV11-1	ASSGGHPSYEQY
TRBJ2-1	TRBV7-2	ASSPIFDNEQF
TRBJ1-5	TRBV19	ASSNRGYASNQPQH
TRBJ2-5	TRBV20-1	SAPTGGKTQY
TRBJ1-2	TRBV6-6	ASSYSTGYDYGYT
TRBJ2-1	TRBV5-1	ASSLQSSYNEQF
TRBJ2-7	TRBV6-5	AVGDSSSYEQY
TRBJ2-7	TRBV6-5	ASSYSRDGGVREQY
TRBJ1-3	TRBV9	ASSPEAGAFGNTIY
TRBJ1-6	TRBV7-9	ASSLPQGAYNSPLH
TRBJ2-5	TRBV29-1	SVEAGALGETQY
TRBJ1-6	TRBV2	ASSNPGIPDSPLH
TRBJ1-1	TRBV10-2	ASRAYLTTENEAF
TRBJ2-2	TRBV20-1	SALAYGPNTGELF
TRBJ2-1	TRBV29-1	SVETGSGYNEQF
TRBJ1-3	TRBV7-6	ASSFRDRSYDSGNTIY
TRBJ1-6	TRBV28	ASIHSGTDNSPLH
TRBJ1-4	TRBV4-3	ASSHSGTVNEKLF
TRBJ1-4	TRBV6-6	ASRTVPRREKLF
TRBJ2-5	TRBV19	ASSIPDQGGFRETQY
TRBJ1-3	TRBV12-3/TRBV12-4	ASRGTGSGNTIY
TRBJ2-6	TRBV27	ASKDSHSGANVLT
TRBJ1-1	TRBV2	ASKGTRQGGTEAF
TRBJ1-4	TRBV29-1	SASPYTGHNEKLF
TRBJ1-5	TRBV19	ASSNILAQPQH
TRBJ1-6	TRBV4-3	ASSQDQRGENSPLH
TRBJ1-5	TRBV2	ASRRTGTFNQPQH
TRBJ1-3	TRBV5-1	ASSLVTGVSGNTIY